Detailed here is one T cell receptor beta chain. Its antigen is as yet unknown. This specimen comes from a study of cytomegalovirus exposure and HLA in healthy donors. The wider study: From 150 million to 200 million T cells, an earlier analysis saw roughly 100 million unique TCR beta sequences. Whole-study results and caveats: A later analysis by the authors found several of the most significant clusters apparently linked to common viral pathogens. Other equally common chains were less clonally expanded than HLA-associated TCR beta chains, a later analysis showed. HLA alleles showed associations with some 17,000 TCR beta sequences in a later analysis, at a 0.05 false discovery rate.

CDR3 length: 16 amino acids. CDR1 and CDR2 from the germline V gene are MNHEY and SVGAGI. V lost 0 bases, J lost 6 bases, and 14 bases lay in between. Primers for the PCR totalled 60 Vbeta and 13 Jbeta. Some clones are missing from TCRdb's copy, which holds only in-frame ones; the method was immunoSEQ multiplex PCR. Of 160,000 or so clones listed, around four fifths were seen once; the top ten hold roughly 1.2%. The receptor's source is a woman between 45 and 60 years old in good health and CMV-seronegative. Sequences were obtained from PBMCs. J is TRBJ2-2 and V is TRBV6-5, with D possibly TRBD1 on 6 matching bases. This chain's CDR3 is CASSYSKVSGAGELFF. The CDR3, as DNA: TGTGCCAGCAGTTACTCGAAGGTGTCAGGGGCCGGGGAGCTGTTTTTT.